The rows below give T cell receptor beta chains drawn from one sample of a study of monozygotic twins with inflammatory bowel disease. TCRdb reprocessed the 5' RACE reads, keeping one entry per CDR3 protein, no DNA. Recorded for this sample: 200,000 to 250,000 distinct CDR3 sequences. What was sequenced was blood. The receptors were gathered from a human donor with ulcerative colitis or Crohn's disease, or a healthy co-twin of an affected twin (not recorded which). The CDR3 runs from the conserved cysteine through the conserved F or W. Each record gives: V gene, J gene, CDR3 protein.

>TRBV5-6|TRBJ2-1
CASSLWAGQYNEQFF
>TRBV9|TRBJ2-3
CASSIPLAGGPDTQYF
>TRBV4-1|TRBJ2-5
CASSRAGQGETQYF
>TRBV7-9|TRBJ2-5
CASSLKGRDVETQYF
>TRBV11-2|TRBJ2-1
CASSFQSGGPGYNEQFF
>TRBV19|TRBJ2-3
CASSTQNFRLAGAPRSPYTQYF
>TRBV7-2|TRBJ1-1
CASRWGQTNTEAFF
>TRBV7-2|TRBJ1-1
CASSLWGRGQTEAFF
>TRBV15|TRBJ1-4
CATSGPRGAGGEKLFF
>TRBV28|TRBJ2-1
CASQAKFSYNEQFF
>TRBV12-3/TRBV12-4|TRBJ1-3
CASSSRGGARGNTIYF
>TRBV6-1|TRBJ2-3
CASTPQGDGTDTQYF
>TRBV11-2|TRBJ1-1
CASSLDLNTARRQGAFF
>TRBV20-1|TRBJ2-1
CSASPGHLKVF
>TRBV4-2|TRBJ2-3
CASSQETSGAVDTQYF
>TRBV7-7|TRBJ2-1
CASSWGQSNEQFF
>TRBV20-1|TRBJ1-4
CSARGGNEKLFF
>TRBV6-2/TRBV6-3|TRBJ2-4
CASSYSRNLAKNMQYF
>TRBV5-1|TRBJ1-1
CASSLQGVDTEAFF
>TRBV25-1|TRBJ2-5
CAISDIGKQETQYF
>TRBV5-1|TRBJ2-3
CASSFSTRGSTDTQYF
>TRBV12-3/TRBV12-4|TRBJ2-3
CASSLSVTNTQYF
>TRBV19|TRBJ2-5
CASSPPGGVETQYF
>TRBV5-4|TRBJ2-7
CASSLAGSDYEQYF
>TRBV19|TRBJ1-4
CASRPGTNEKLFF
>TRBV20-1|TRBJ2-1
CSALGAGGGEQFF
>TRBV11-2|TRBJ2-2
CASSYTGLAGDGYTGELFF
>TRBV6-1|TRBJ1-2
CASSPLRDRFRGGYTF
>TRBV4-3|TRBJ1-2
CASGRGENYGYTF
>TRBV5-6|TRBJ1-2
CASSLMGAGYTF
>TRBV10-3|TRBJ2-2
CATSGGGSLGDGELFF
>TRBV12-5|TRBJ1-3
CASGLWSGNTIYF
>TRBV7-6|TRBJ2-7
CASSLTGATGGEQYF
>TRBV11-2|TRBJ2-1
CASSYRLSSFSYNEQFF
>TRBV18|TRBJ2-7
CASSPLTGGSYEQYF
>TRBV25-1|TRBJ1-3
CASSSQIAIYF
>TRBV30|TRBJ1-1
CAWSVQRHTEAFF
>TRBV25-1|TRBJ1-2
CASSAPGGGYGYTF
>TRBV7-2|TRBJ1-2
CASSFGRAADYGYTF
>TRBV29-1|TRBJ1-2
CSVVLRDYGYTF
>TRBV3-1|TRBJ2-2
CASSQYPAGTNMNTGELFF
>TRBV6-5|TRBJ2-5
CASSYAPAGDPLQETQYF
>TRBV5-4|TRBJ1-1
CASSPGSTGSATEAFF
>TRBV15|TRBJ2-3
CAIARDRSTDTQYF
>TRBV5-1|TRBJ2-1
CASSLGGTSGSSYNEQFF
>TRBV6-1|TRBJ2-1
CASSPSGRGNEQFF
>TRBV10-3|TRBJ2-7
CAISPGGQVTYEQYF
>TRBV19|TRBJ2-7
CASSRKPNYEQYF
>TRBV20-1|TRBJ2-7
CSALGQSASYEQYF
>TRBV5-1|TRBJ2-2
CASSFSGREAGELFF
>TRBV20-1|TRBJ2-5
CSARYGLADQETQYF
>TRBV27|TRBJ2-1
CASSFYWGNEQFF
>TRBV19|TRBJ2-1
CASSISRPNEQFF
>TRBV29-1|TRBJ2-1
CSVAFGQGPYNEQFF
>TRBV7-3|TRBJ2-1
CASSQTSGGNEQFF
>TRBV3-1|TRBJ2-1
CASSQEWRGSSYNEQFF
>TRBV6-2/TRBV6-3|TRBJ1-1
CASSYFLGQENTEAFF